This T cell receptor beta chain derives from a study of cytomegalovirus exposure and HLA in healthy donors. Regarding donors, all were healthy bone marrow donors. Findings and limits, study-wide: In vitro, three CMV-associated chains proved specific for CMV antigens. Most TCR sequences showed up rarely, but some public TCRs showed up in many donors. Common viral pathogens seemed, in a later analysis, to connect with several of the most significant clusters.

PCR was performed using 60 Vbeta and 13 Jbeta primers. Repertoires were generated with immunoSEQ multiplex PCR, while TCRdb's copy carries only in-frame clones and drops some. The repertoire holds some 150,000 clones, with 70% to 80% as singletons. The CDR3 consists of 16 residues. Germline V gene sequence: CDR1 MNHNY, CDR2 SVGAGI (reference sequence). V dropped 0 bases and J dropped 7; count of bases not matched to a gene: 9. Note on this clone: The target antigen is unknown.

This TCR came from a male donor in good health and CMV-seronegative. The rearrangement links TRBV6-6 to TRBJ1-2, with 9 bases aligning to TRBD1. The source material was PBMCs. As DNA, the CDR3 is TGTGCCAGCAGTTACTCGGGGACAGGGCGGTTAGTTGGCTACACCTTC. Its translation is CASSYSGTGRLVGYTF.